This TCR beta chain was identified in a study of shared clonotypes between healthy human individuals (dated by TCRdb to 2018 to 2021). About the full investigation: The cohort included a few men and a couple of women between 18 and 49 years of age. For each donor, CD4 naive and CD4 memory were each run on three plates, CD8 naive on two plates, and CD8 memory on one plate. To estimate repertoire size and how much clonotypes are shared between individuals, the study performed deep sequencing of blood TCR repertoires from 4 to 6 healthy adults. Different laboratories and diverse techniques were used to prepare libraries and sequence TCR repertoires, to increase sequencing depth and limit assay-specific biases. Per donor, leukapheresis produced somewhere between about 0.8 and 9 billion PBMCs. Study-wide findings and limitations: When a few donors were compared, the shared fraction of clonotypes was about 5.5% for naive CD4, around 3.6% for naive CD8, roughly 2.3% for memory CD4, and 0.4% for memory CD8. Only blood was sampled, and tissue TCR repertoires likely differ from those in blood. Naive subsets generally had larger estimated clonotype richness than memory subsets did. Because the study included a small number of donors, the genetic and exposure-history diversity represented was limited. Rarefaction of sorted-subset datasets indicated incomplete sequencing despite the large sequencing depth. Compared with non-shared clonotypes, the clonotypes found in all four sorted-subset donors had higher generation probabilities. Based on pairwise subsampling, the degree of clonotype sharing among donors was expected to be affected by sequencing depth.

This clone was counted once. The clone's antigen remains unknown. The sample holds no much larger clone one base away, and base qualities are not on file. Using the deep immunoSEQ assay, TCR CDR3 regions were amplified from genomic DNA by multiplex PCR. Extracted genomic DNA from each cell subset was distributed evenly across all wells of several immunoSEQ 96-well plates, and each plate was treated as a replicate. Each replicate PCR for sorted subsets received about 220 ng genomic DNA, equal to 28,000 or so T cell genomes. The purified libraries were quantified using a Qubit 3.0 fluorometer, sized with a Bioanalyzer 2100, and then quantified again using the KAPA Library Quantification kit. A separate single-read 150-cycle Illumina NextSeq 550 flow cell was used to sequence each immunoSEQ 96-well plate. The authors' analysis ran thus. Because the immunoSEQ output held only junctional sequences and lacked quality scores, the filtering could not match the filtering applied to full-length reads. Sequences were annotated with PyIR, a Python wrapper for IgBLAST v1.9, and V/J genes and CDR3 were assigned using IMGT germline references. Any read was removed if the V/J assignment was weak (E-value above 1e-6), the CDR3 was missing, or the read contained stop codons, out-of-frame junctions, or ambiguous translated residues. V3J clonotypes were defined by identical inferred V gene, J gene, and CDR3 amino acid sequence. Percentage overlap between repertoires was computed as shared unique clonotypes divided by the size of the smaller repertoire. Repertoire richness was assessed with RTK rarefaction, the Chao1 estimator, and Recon v2.1 estimates of unobserved clonotypes. OLGA was used to compute generation probabilities for all TCRbeta clonotypes that the gDNA method yielded from a handful of donors. TCRdb took over this immuneACCESS table, retaining in-frame rearrangements with V and J assigned. Such tables are incomplete; in checked studies, under half of the missing clones stem from an unresolved V gene, and the remainder is unexplained. That table supplies the V and J calls and clone size; D and trimming were determined from the DNA. This sample is represented by approximately 2.3 million clones; approximately 93% of them were singletons. Of the sample, about 0.39% falls within the top ten clones.

Healthy HIV-negative adults with no recently reported acute infections or vaccinations were included as donors. Every donor was a Caucasian adult living in Nashville, Tennessee, USA. CD4+ T cells were enriched by magnetic negative selection; naive cells were then positively selected on CD45RA, and the negative fraction formed the memory subset. After blood collection by leukapheresis, PBMCs were isolated using Ficoll-Histopaque density gradient centrifugation and then cryopreserved in the vapor phase of liquid nitrogen. Analytical flow cytometry was used to check the purity and quantity of every magnetically sorted T cell population. Genomic DNA was isolated from each sorted fraction and quantified by UV absorbance on a Nanodrop 2000c. V gives up 0 bases and J gives up 3 bases, and the segment between their germline ends measures 10 bases. CDR3 length: 14 amino acids, cysteine to phenylalanine. Left in the record is the CDR3 DNA by itself, 42 bases read in frame from the first base. From the germline V gene, CDR1 is SGHRS and CDR2 is YFSETQ.

The sample consisted of naive CD4+ T cells from PBMCs. This specimen's cell subset or site label, per the study, means: CD45RA+ positively selected. The rearrangement joined TRBV5-1 to TRBJ2-7; the D gene remains uncertain. The clonotype originates from a man younger than 35 in good health. Some clones in this sample may be carry-over from other donors' samples. The DNA sequence reads TGCGCCAGCAGCTTGGGTGCAGAATACTACGAGCAGTACTTC. This yields the protein CASSLGAEYYEQYF.